The 28 T cell receptor beta chains listed next were all sequenced from one sample in a study of T cells after posttransplantation cyclophosphamide (dated by TCRdb to 2016 to 2018). The method behind the library was the immunoSEQ multiplex PCR assay. The immuneACCESS repertoire file appears here via TCRdb, limited to in-frame rearrangements. These files lack a portion of the clones; in checked studies, under half of the deficit traces to unresolved V genes, and the cause of the others is not known. The table gives about 44,000 clones for this sample, with none occurring only once. Roughly 2% of the sample is taken by the ten largest. Material: PBMCs. The receptor source for this set is a man aged 40-50 years in good health, CMV-negative, and a related stem cell transplant donor.

This clone occurred a few times. The chain has TRBV5-6 and TRBJ2-2, with no clear D. V was trimmed by 0 bases and J by 4 bases, leaving 16 bases between them. The germline gives CDR1 SGHDT, CDR2 YYEEEE. This CDR3 comprises 17 residues. This CDR3 reads CASSLVSSAIGTGELFF. In DNA, the CDR3 is TGTGCCAGCAGCTTGGTGTCATCCGCAATCGGCACCGGGGAGCTGTTTTTT.

This clone showed up many times. The chain is built from TRBV10-3 and TRBJ1-1; possibly TRBD1 for D (5 bases). The germline V gene has CDR1 ENHRY and CDR2 SYGVKD. The CDR3 is 14 amino acids. V was shortened by 3 bases and J by 4 bases, with 12 bases between the two germline ends. The CDR3 DNA reads TGTGCCATCAGTGATTACGGGGGAGGCACTGAAGCTTTCTTT. Its protein product is CAISDYGGGTEAFF.

This clone was seen many times. The V and J genes are TRBV11-2 and TRBJ2-1, with D perhaps TRBD1 (5 bases). The CDR3 runs 13 residues. CDR1 SGHAT and CDR2 FQNNGV come from the germline V gene. V was trimmed by 8 bases and J by 8 bases, leaving 16 bases between them. CDR3 DNA sequence: TGTGCCAGCGTCAGGGCCCCAGCTTATGAGCAGTTCTTC. Its protein is CASVRAPAYEQFF.

This clone was counted only a few times. The chain joins TRBV19 to TRBJ2-2; 12 nucleotides line up with TRBD2. Per germline, CDR1 LNHDA and CDR2 SQIVND (reference sequence). V shed 5 bases, J shed 4 bases, and the junction held 8 bases outside the gene matches. The CDR3 is made up of 17 amino acids. CDR3 DNA: TGTGCCAGTAGTCCGGAGGGGGGACTAGCGGGCACCGGGGAGCTGTTTTTT. Protein: CASSPEGGLAGTGELFF.

There are many counts of this clone. The chain links TRBV19 to TRBJ1-1, with 8 bases matching TRBD1. V lost 2 bases and J lost 4; bases outside the gene matches: 3. This CDR3 is built from 14 residues. Looked up from germline, CDR1 is LNHDA and CDR2 is SQIVND (reference sequence). In DNA form, the CDR3 reads TGTGCCAGTAGTATACAGGGGACAGGCACTGAAGCTTTCTTT. Encoded protein: CASSIQGTGTEAFF.

This clone was counted at least ten times. The rearrangement links TRBV28 to TRBJ1-1; D might be TRBD1 (6 bases). CDR3 length: 14 amino acids. Deletions cut 6 bases from V and 7 bases from J, with 18 bases between. The germline V gene has CDR1 MDHEN and CDR2 SYDVKM. The CDR3 protein is CASSPSGVLVEAFF. The CDR3, as DNA: TGTGCCAGCAGCCCTTCAGGGGTATTGGTTGAAGCTTTCTTT.

Points on this clone: One junction end does not reproduce the germline sequence, and a read error may be involved. Other DNA sequences within the sample encode an identical CDR3. V gene TRBV18 combines with J gene TRBJ2-6, with D possibly matching TRBD1 (6 bases). The CDR3 loop spans 16 amino acids. Germline V lookup: CDR1 KGHSH, CDR2 LQKENI. The CDR3 DNA sequence: TGTGCCAGTTCACCACCCGGGACATCTGGGGCCAACGTCCTGACTTTC. Translating gives CASSPPGTSGANVLTF.

This clone was seen repeatedly, ten times or more. The J gene is TRBJ2-1, the V gene TRBV12-5, with 14 bases that match TRBD2. The V gene's germline CDR1 is LGHNT and CDR2 FRNRAP. Trimming at V came to 0 bases and at J to 7 bases, leaving 11 bases not matched to a gene. There are 19 residues in the CDR3. CDR3: CASGLVPDGGLAGENEQFF. The CDR3 bases are TGTGCTAGTGGTTTGGTACCGGATGGGGGACTAGCGGGGGAGAATGAGCAGTTCTTC.

This clone was seen ten or more times. The chain uses TRBV18 and TRBJ1-1, with 10 nucleotides matching TRBD1. Looked up from germline, CDR1 is KGHSH and CDR2 is LQKENI. The CDR3 sequence is 16 residues long. V was clipped by 6 bases and J by 5 bases; unmatched bases: 12. CDR3 loop: CASSYLVGTGVTEAFF. In nucleotides, the CDR3 is TGTGCCAGCTCTTACTTAGTGGGGACAGGGGTAACTGAAGCTTTCTTT.

This clone was seen only a few times. V usage is TRBV12-5 and J usage is TRBJ1-4; 10 bases fit TRBD1. This CDR3 contains 15 residues. Germline CDR1 is LGHNT and CDR2 is FRNRAP. V was pared by 5 bases and J by 7 bases, with 7 bases of the junction left unmatched. CDR3 coding DNA: TGTGCTAGTGGTCCAGGACAGGGGGAAGGTGAAAAACTGTTTTTT. Translating gives CASGPGQGEGEKLFF.

This clone appeared many times. The J gene is TRBJ2-7, the V gene TRBV4-1, with 8 bases lining up with TRBD2. Germline CDR1 reads MGHRA; CDR2 reads YSYEKL. V was pared by 2 bases and J by 3 bases, with 6 bases of the junction left unmatched. CDR3 size: 15 residues. This chain's CDR3 is CASSQTGTSHYEQYF. For the CDR3, the DNA is TGCGCCAGCAGCCAAACAGGGACTAGTCACTACGAGCAGTACTTC.

The rearrangement uses TRBV7-7 and TRBJ2-7; the match to TRBD2 covers 10 bases. The CDR3 is 15 amino acids. Germline V lookup: CDR1 SSHAT, CDR2 FNYEAQ (reference sequence). Germline trimming cut 0 bases from V and 4 bases from J; bases unmatched to any gene: 3. CDR3 loop: CASSLAAGGPYEQYF. The CDR3 bases are TGTGCCAGCAGCTTAGCAGCGGGGGGGCCTTACGAGCAGTACTTC.

This clone was seen repeatedly, ten times or more. The rearrangement joins TRBV19 to TRBJ2-2, with TRBD2 matching 8 bases. The V segment lost 5 bases and the J segment 1 base; nucleotides outside the gene matches: 6. This CDR3 spans 16 amino acids. Per the germline V gene, CDR1 is LNHDA and CDR2 is SQIVND (reference sequence). The CDR3 region is CASSARLAGNTGELFF. CDR3 DNA sequence: TGTGCCAGTAGTGCCCGGCTAGCGGGGAACACCGGGGAGCTGTTTTTT.

At least ten counts were recorded for this clone. The chain combines TRBV10-1 with TRBJ2-5; D possibly corresponds to TRBD1 (6 bases). V lost 6 bases and J 4 bases, leaving 12 bases between the germline ends. CDR1 is WNHNN and CDR2 is SYGVQD in the germline V gene (reference sequence). The CDR3 is made up of 13 amino acids. CDR3 nucleotides: TGCGCCAGCAGCCCGGACAGCCTAGAGACCCAGTACTTC. This sequence encodes CASSPDSLETQYF.

Ten or more counts support this clone. The J gene is TRBJ2-7, the V gene TRBV6-1, with unresolved D. The CDR3 has 13 amino acids. The V gene lost 7 bases and the J gene lost 5 bases, with 15 bases spanning the gap. CDR1 is MNHNS and CDR2 is SASEGT in the germline V gene. The CDR3 spells CASTKLHGHEQYV. The CDR3 nucleotides read TGTGCCAGCACCAAACTACACGGCCACGAGCAGTACGTC.

This clone was found many times. The gene calls are TRBV12-5 and TRBJ1-2; D might be TRBD1 (6 bases). Germline V CDR1 and CDR2: LGHNT, FRNRAP. This CDR3 spans 14 amino acids. V was clipped by 1 base and J by 7 bases, with 13 bases between them. CDR3 sequence reads: CASGLATGTSGYTF. The CDR3 DNA reads as TGTGCTAGTGGTTTGGCCACCGGGACAAGTGGCTACACCTTC.

This clone has ten or more counts. The V call is TRBV5-6, the J call TRBJ1-2, with D unclear. The V and J ends lost 0 bases and 4 bases respectively, with 7 bases between them. The length of the CDR3 is 13 residues. CDR1 is SGHDT and CDR2 is YYEEEE in the germline V gene. The CDR3 is CASSLDSLYGYTF. The CDR3, as DNA: TGTGCCAGCAGCTTGGACAGCCTCTATGGCTACACCTTC.

CDR3 DNA: TGTGCCAGCAGCGTAGCGGGGGGACCTAGCACAGATACGCAGTATTTT. Encoded protein: CASSVAGGPSTDTQYF. The chain joins TRBV9 to TRBJ2-3; 7 nucleotides match TRBD2. CDR1 SGDLS and CDR2 YYNGEE come from the germline V gene. The CDR3 runs to 16 residues. After removal of 0 bases from V and 0 bases from J, the junction contained 4 bases not matched to a gene. Filled out from reference TRBV9 and TRBJ2-3, the complete variable domain reads DSGVTQTPKHLITATGQRVTLRCSPRSGDLSVYWYQQSLDQGLQFLIQYYNGEERAKGNILERFSAQQFPDLHSELNLSSLELGDSALYFCASSVAGGPSTDTQYFGPGTRLTVL.

This clone was seen at least ten times. One end of the junction fails to match germline, which may point to a read error. The chain couples TRBV19 to TRBJ1-4; D ambiguous. CDR1 is LNHDA and CDR2 is SQIVND in the germline V gene (reference sequence). The CDR3 is 13 amino acids. The CDR3 reads CASSPPTNEKPFF. Written as DNA, the CDR3 is TGTGCCAGTAGTCCACCAACTAATGAAAAACCGTTTTTT.

This chain uses TRBV7-2 with TRBJ2-5; 13 nucleotides match TRBD2. The germline gives CDR1 SGHTA, CDR2 FQGNSA. This CDR3 spans 14 amino acids. V shed 5 bases and J 5 bases; nucleotides not matched to a gene: 2. CDR3 residues: CASSPTSGRETQYF. In DNA form, the CDR3 reads TGTGCCAGCAGCCCGACTAGCGGGAGGGAGACCCAGTACTTC.

V is TRBV7-8 and J is TRBJ2-1, with a weak D call TRBD2 (6 bases). V shed 4 bases and J shed 5 bases, with 18 bases lying between them. Germline loops: CDR1 SGHVS, CDR2 FQNEAQ. The CDR3 spans 16 residues. The CDR3 DNA is TGTGCCAGCAGCTCCTCGGGGTGGCGGGGAGACAATGAGCAGTTCTTC. Its protein product is CASSSSGWRGDNEQFF. Drawing the rest from reference TRBV7-8 and TRBJ2-1, the complete variable domain is GAGVSQSPRYKVAKRGQDVALRCDPISGHVSLFWYQQALGQGPEFLTYFQNEAQLDKSGLPSDRFFAERPEGSVSTLKIQRTQQEDSAVYLCASSSSGWRGDNEQFFGPGTRLTVL.

There are many counts of this clone. In DNA, the CDR3 is TGTGCCAGCAGTTCAGGACTAGCGGGAGGGATATCCTACAATGAGCAGTTCTTC. This codes for CASSSGLAGGISYNEQFF. The J gene is TRBJ2-1, the V gene TRBV27, with 15 positions matching TRBD2. The CDR3 covers 18 residues. Looked up from germline, CDR1 is MNHEY and CDR2 is SMNVEV (reference sequence). Trimming removed 4 bases from V and 1 base from J; junction bases left unmatched: 5.

This clone showed up many times. This chain uses TRBV13 with TRBJ2-3; D ambiguous. The CDR3 runs 14 residues. V lost 5 bases and J lost 0, with 9 bases in between. Germline V gives CDR1 PRHDT, CDR2 FYEKMQ (reference sequence). The CDR3 DNA reads TGTGCCAGCAGCGAGAAATCTAGCACAGATACGCAGTATTTT. Its translation: CASSEKSSTDTQYF.

This clone came up many times. The chain recombines TRBV6-1 with TRBJ2-3; maybe TRBD1 (5 bases). Trimming pared 6 bases from V and 1 base from J, leaving 11 bases between. This CDR3 comprises 14 residues. CDR1 is MNHNS, CDR2 SASEGT, per germline. Here the CDR3 reads CASRQETGTDTQYF. CDR3 coding DNA: TGTGCCAGCAGACAGGAAACCGGCACAGATACGCAGTATTTT.

The chain combines TRBV29-1 with TRBJ2-5; the match to TRBD1 covers 12 bases. Germline CDR1 is SQVTM and CDR2 is ANQGSEA. The CDR3 extends over 14 amino acids. V was pared by 3 bases and J by 6 bases, with 5 bases of the junction left unmatched. This CDR3 is CSVDDGTGGKTQYF. The CDR3 nucleotides are TGCAGCGTTGACGACGGGACAGGGGGCAAGACCCAGTACTTC.

This clone turned up a few times. V and J are TRBV5-6 and TRBJ1-2, with 9 nucleotides matching TRBD1. The CDR3 extends over 17 amino acids. The J segment lost 2 bases and the V segment lost 4 bases, leaving 12 bases of the junction unmatched. Germline V gene sequence: CDR1 SGHDT, CDR2 YYEEEE. The CDR3 sequence: CASSGYRDRATNYGYTF. The CDR3 bases are TGTGCCAGCAGCGGATACCGGGACAGGGCAACCAACTATGGCTACACCTTC.

This clone was seen ten or more times. The chain has TRBV9 and TRBJ2-3; no definite D call. Germline CDR1 and CDR2: SGDLS and YYNGEE. Trimming removed 0 bases from V and 4 bases from J, with 9 bases in between. This CDR3 is built from 14 residues. This CDR3 is CASSVAPQSDTQYF. The CDR3 nucleotides read TGTGCCAGCAGCGTAGCTCCCCAGTCAGATACGCAGTATTTT.

This clone was seen repeatedly, ten times or more. The rearrangement uses TRBV7-9 and TRBJ1-1; 8 bases match TRBD1. This CDR3 contains 14 residues. Germline CDR1 reads SEHNR; CDR2 reads FQNEAQ (reference sequence). V trimming: 5 bases; J trimming: 6 bases; junction bases outside the gene matches: 8. CDR3 DNA: TGTGCCAGCAGCATCGGACAGGGCGCCGCTGAAGCTTTCTTT. Translation: CASSIGQGAAEAFF.